What follows are 32 T cell receptor beta chains derived from one specimen sequenced in a study of cytomegalovirus exposure and HLA in healthy donors. It was with 60 Vbeta and 13 Jbeta primers that the PCR ran. Clones were read by immunoSEQ multiplex PCR, and TCRdb kept only the in-frame ones, dropping some. The sample gives over 100,000 clones, roughly 79% of which show up once; approximately 0.99% is in the top ten. The sequencing input was PBMCs. These receptors all stem from a male donor in good health and CMV-seronegative.

J is TRBJ1-6 and V is TRBV19; 7 bases agree with TRBD1. Germline lookup yields CDR1 LNHDA and CDR2 SQIVND (reference sequence). The CDR3 length is 13 residues. V was pared by 5 bases and J by 8 bases, with 3 bases of the junction left unmatched. This CDR3 reads CASSGTGDSPLHF. The DNA of the CDR3 is TGTGCCAGTAGTGGTACAGGGGATTCACCCCTCCACTTT.

The chain has TRBV25-1 and TRBJ1-4; D gene unclear. V was pared by 4 bases and J by 8 bases, with 8 bases between. This CDR3 spans 12 amino acids. The germline gives CDR1 MGHDK, CDR2 SYGVNS. CDR3 sequence (DNA): TGTGCCAGCAGTGCAGGCCCAGAAAAACTGTTTTTT. Translation: CASSAGPEKLFF.

This clone was observed a single time. The chain uses TRBV7-2 and TRBJ2-3; TRBD2 matches 11 bases. This CDR3 is 18 amino acids long. The ends lost 1 base at V and 1 base at J; junction bases unmatched: 7. Germline CDR1 SGHTA, CDR2 FQGNSA. CDR3 residues: CASSLDPILAGGTDTQYF. For the CDR3, the DNA is TGTGCCAGCAGCTTAGATCCTATACTAGCGGGGGGCACAGATACGCAGTATTTT.

V and J are TRBV7-9 and TRBJ2-2, with D hard to call. This CDR3 contains 15 residues. V was pared by 4 bases and J by 5 bases, with 14 bases between. The germline V gene has CDR1 SEHNR and CDR2 FQNEAQ (reference sequence). The CDR3 loop is CASSSRRAPTGELFF. CDR3 nucleotides: TGTGCCAGCAGCTCCCGAAGAGCACCGACCGGGGAGCTGTTTTTT.

J is TRBJ1-6 and V is TRBV9; no reliable D call. CDR3 length equals 13 residues. From germline, CDR1 is SGDLS and CDR2 YYNGEE. Trimming left V 4 bases short and J 8 bases short, with 10 bases between. The chain's CDR3 is CASSPDGDSPLHF. CDR3 nucleotides: TGTGCCAGCAGCCCAGACGGGGATTCACCCCTCCACTTT. The variable domain in full, with the rest retrieved from reference TRBV9 and TRBJ1-6, is DSGVTQTPKHLITATGQRVTLRCSPRSGDLSVYWYQQSLDQGLQFLIQYYNGEERAKGNILERFSAQQFPDLHSELNLSSLELGDSALYFCASSPDGDSPLHFGNGTRLTVT.

V and J are TRBV30 and TRBJ2-7; TRBD1 agrees at 11 bases. The trim removed 5 bases at V and 7 bases at J, leaving 4 bases unmatched. Germline lookup yields CDR1 GTSNPN and CDR2 SVGIG (reference sequence). This CDR3 comprises 12 residues. CDR3 DNA sequence: TGTGCCTGGGGACAGGGGGCGCTTGAGCAGTACTTC. This codes for CAWGQGALEQYF.

The gene calls are TRBV10-3 and TRBJ2-5; perhaps TRBD2 as D (7 bases). V gave up 6 bases and J gave up 1 base, with 9 bases separating them. There are 13 residues in the CDR3. Germline CDR1 and CDR2: ENHRY and SYGVKD. The CDR3 sequence: CAIRGGPQETQYF. CDR3 DNA sequence: TGTGCCATCAGGGGGGGGCCCCAAGAGACCCAGTACTTC.

The rearrangement links TRBV9 to TRBJ2-3; 9 nucleotides align to TRBD2. This CDR3 region has 16 residues. V dropped 3 bases and J dropped 5; count of bases not matched to a gene: 10. Germline V CDR1 and CDR2: SGDLS, YYNGEE. The CDR3 loop is CASSADFRGGGDTQYF. Written as DNA, the CDR3 is TGTGCCAGCAGCGCCGACTTCCGCGGGGGGGGAGATACGCAGTATTTT.

The J gene is TRBJ2-7, the V gene TRBV9; D may be TRBD2 (6 bases). V was shortened by 0 bases and J by 0 bases, with 13 bases between the two germline ends. The CDR3 loop spans 16 amino acids. CDR1 is SGDLS, CDR2 YYNGEE, per germline. The CDR3 DNA follows: TGTGCCAGCAGCGTAGATGTACACGGGGGCTCCTACGAGCAGTACTTC. Amino acids: CASSVDVHGGSYEQYF.

The V call is TRBV11-3, the J call TRBJ1-5; 9 nucleotides align to TRBD1. V gave up 5 bases and J gave up 5 bases; unmatched junction bases: 10. The CDR3 extends over 16 amino acids. CDR1 is SGHNT and CDR2 is YENEEA in the germline V gene. CDR3 sequence: CASSPRDRANHQPQHF. In nucleotides, the CDR3 is TGTGCCAGCAGCCCCCGGGACAGGGCTAACCATCAGCCCCAGCATTTT.

The chain is built from TRBV4-2 and TRBJ1-6; the match to TRBD1 covers 8 bases. In germline, CDR1 is LGHNA, CDR2 YNFKEQ. The length of the CDR3 is 16 residues. V lost 1 base, J lost 8 bases, and 7 bases stayed unmatched. DNA for the CDR3: TGTGCCAGCAGCCAAGTGCACAGGGGGGCAGATTCACCCCTCCACTTT. This sequence encodes CASSQVHRGADSPLHF.

The chain carries TRBV11-3 and TRBJ2-3; D gene unclear. The germline V gene has CDR1 SGHNT and CDR2 YENEEA. Trimming took off 3 bases at V and 1 base at J, with 5 bases between the two ends. The CDR3 sequence is 13 residues long. CDR3 region: CASSFLGTDTQYF. DNA for the CDR3: TGTGCCAGCAGCTTCCTAGGCACAGATACGCAGTATTTT.

This rearrangement joins TRBV6-6 to TRBJ2-3, with 7 nucleotides matching TRBD1. J lost 4 bases, V lost 6 bases, and 7 bases had no gene match. Germline V gene sequence: CDR1 MNHNY, CDR2 SVGAGI (reference sequence). The CDR3 sequence is 14 residues long. The CDR3 bases are TGTGCCAGCAGACTACAGGGGCAGGCAGATACGCAGTATTTT. Protein product: CASRLQGQADTQYF.

This clone was picked up one time. This rearrangement joins TRBV5-1 to TRBJ1-4; D gene unclear. From germline, CDR1 is SGHRS and CDR2 YFSETQ. The CDR3 is 16 residues long. The V and J ends lost 4 bases and 0 bases respectively, with 13 bases between them. The CDR3 sequence: CASSPRSLATNEKLFF. The CDR3 region has the DNA TGCGCCAGCAGCCCCAGAAGTCTCGCAACTAATGAAAAACTGTTTTTT. The whole variable domain, filled in from reference TRBV5-1 and TRBJ1-4, reads KAGVTQTPRYLIKTRGQQVTLSCSPISGHRSVSWYQQTPGQGLQFLFEYFSETQRNKGNFPGRFSGRQFSNSRSEMNVSTLELGDSALYLCASSPRSLATNEKLFFGSGTQLSVL.

CDR3 sequence reads: CASSQVAGATQETQYF. CDR3 in DNA: TGCGCCAGCAGCCAAGTAGCGGGAGCCACCCAAGAGACCCAGTACTTC. J is TRBJ2-5 and V is TRBV4-3; 9 bases are a match to TRBD2. Germline assignment: CDR1 LGHNA and CDR2 YSLEER. The CDR3 length is 16 residues. J was trimmed by 1 base and V by 1 base; bases with no gene match: 4.

A word on this clone: This sample includes further DNA sequences coding for the same CDR3. The V call is TRBV27, the J call TRBJ2-2, with 7 bases identical to TRBD1. The CDR3 is made up of 15 amino acids. Germline V gene data show CDR1 as MNHEY and CDR2 as SMNVEV (reference sequence). V trimming: 4 bases; J trimming: 2 bases; junction bases outside the gene matches: 4. The CDR3 protein is CASSSGTANTGELFF. The CDR3 region has the DNA TGTGCCAGCAGTTCTGGGACAGCAAACACCGGGGAGCTGTTTTTT.

V gene TRBV12-5 combines with J gene TRBJ1-4, with D perhaps matching TRBD1 (6 bases). The CDR3 is 15 amino acids. Trimming left V 5 bases short and J 7 bases short, with 17 bases between. Germline V gene lookup returns CDR1 LGHNT and CDR2 FRNRAP. The CDR3 DNA is TGTGCTAGTGGTCTACCGAAGGGGGACGGTGAAAAACTGTTTTTT. Encoded protein: CASGLPKGDGEKLFF.

The chain combines TRBV13 with TRBJ1-2; tentative D call: TRBD1 (6 bases). Trimming removed 1 base at V and 3 bases at J, with 6 bases between. CDR3 length: 13 residues. Germline V gene lookup returns CDR1 PRHDT and CDR2 FYEKMQ (reference sequence). The CDR3, as DNA: TGTGCCAGCAGCTTAGACAGGGACTATGGCTACACCTTC. Its translation: CASSLDRDYGYTF.

The chain links TRBV9 to TRBJ2-7; D possibly corresponds to TRBD1 (9 bases). Germline V lookup: CDR1 SGDLS, CDR2 YYNGEE. CDR3 size: 16 residues. V gave up 5 bases and J gave up 3 bases, with 21 bases separating them. CDR3 in DNA: TGTGCCAGCAGTACAGGGGGCGGCGGGGGGAACTACGAGCAGTACTTC. This sequence encodes CASSTGGGGGNYEQYF.

The chain joins TRBV7-9 to TRBJ1-1; D perhaps matches TRBD1 (5 bases). CDR1 and CDR2 (germline): SEHNR, FQNEAQ (reference sequence). Trimming took off 4 bases at V and 2 bases at J, with 14 bases between the two ends. The CDR3 sequence is 15 residues long. This chain's CDR3 is CASSYTGGENTEAFF. The CDR3 DNA reads as TGTGCCAGCAGCTACACAGGTGGGGAAAACACTGAAGCTTTCTTT.

The chain employs TRBV19 and TRBJ2-2; 9 nucleotides agree with TRBD2. Trimming cost V 8 bases and J 4 bases; bases outside gene matches: 11. Germline CDR1 is LNHDA and CDR2 is SQIVND (reference sequence). The length of the CDR3 is 16 residues. The chain's CDR3 is CASQPSRGGGTGELFF. The CDR3 DNA is TGTGCCAGTCAACCCTCGCGCGGGGGGGGCACCGGGGAGCTGTTTTTT.

Only one count was recorded for this clone. The rearrangement links TRBV7-2 to TRBJ2-5, with 11 bases fitting TRBD1. This CDR3 comprises 16 residues. After removal of 1 base from V and 4 bases from J, the junction contained 5 bases not matched to a gene. The germline gives CDR1 SGHTA, CDR2 FQGNSA. CDR3 sequence: CASSLGGTGGLETQYF. The DNA for the CDR3 is TGTGCCAGCAGCTTAGGCGGGACAGGGGGTTTAGAGACCCAGTACTTC.

The CDR3 DNA sequence: TGTGCCTTGGGCAGGGATATGAACACTGAAGCTTTCTTT. Its protein product is CALGRDMNTEAFF. This sequence joins TRBV30 and TRBJ1-1; a possible D gene is TRBD1 (5 bases). Germline V lookup: CDR1 GTSNPN, CDR2 SVGIG (reference sequence). This CDR3 comprises 13 residues. Deletions cut 7 bases from V and 0 bases from J, with 12 bases between. The variable domain in full, with the rest retrieved from reference TRBV30 and TRBJ1-1, is SQTIHQWPATLVQPVGSPLSLECTVEGTSNPNLYWYRQAAGRGLQLLFYSVGIGQISSEVPQNLSASRPQDRQFILSSKKLLLSDSGFYLCALGRDMNTEAFFGQGTRLTVV.

V is TRBV9 and J is TRBJ2-2, with a weak D call TRBD2 (7 bases). The V and J ends lost 4 bases and 2 bases respectively, with 21 bases between them. The germline CDR1 and CDR2 sequences are SGDLS and YYNGEE. The CDR3 length is 18 residues. The CDR3 region is CASSPSVVGGGNTGELFF. The CDR3 DNA reads TGTGCCAGCAGCCCCTCGGTAGTGGGGGGGGGCAACACCGGGGAGCTGTTTTTT.

This clone has a single count. The chain is built from TRBV18 and TRBJ2-5; 12 bases align to TRBD2. The ends lost 0 bases at V and 3 bases at J; junction bases unmatched: 5. In germline, CDR1 is KGHSH, CDR2 LQKENI. The CDR3 sequence is 17 residues long. CDR3 DNA sequence: TGTGCCAGCTCACCACCAACTAGCGGGGGGCCTAAAGAGACCCAGTACTTC. Protein product: CASSPPTSGGPKETQYF. Based on the CDR3 plus reference TRBV18 and TRBJ2-5, the full variable domain is NAGVMQNPRHLVRRRGQEARLRCSPMKGHSHVYWYRQLPEEGLKFMVYLQKENIIDESGMPKERFSAEFPKEGPSILRIQQVVRGDSAAYFCASSPPTSGGPKETQYFGPGTRLLVL.

The genes are TRBV21-1 and TRBJ1-2. TRBV21-1 is a documented pseudogene. The CDR3 extends over 17 amino acids. The CDR3 loop is CASSKEGKRGGIKGYTF. CDR3 coding DNA: TGTGCCAGCAGCAAAGAAGGAAAGAGGGGGGGGATAAAGGGCTACACCTTC.

The chain joins TRBV7-8 to TRBJ2-7; D possibly corresponds to TRBD2 (6 bases). Per the germline V gene, CDR1 is SGHVS and CDR2 is FQNEAQ. V was shortened by 4 bases and J by 2 bases, with 9 bases between the two germline ends. The CDR3 has 13 residues. In nucleotides, the CDR3 is TGTGCCAGCAGCTCCCCGGGAGCCTACGAGCAGTACTTC. Amino acids: CASSSPGAYEQYF.

This clone was seen at least ten times. The J gene is TRBJ2-7, the V gene TRBV6-6; tentative D call: TRBD2 (6 bases). The CDR3 contains 14 residues. V was cut by 0 bases and J by 1 base, with 7 bases left in between. Germline V gene sequence: CDR1 MNHNY, CDR2 SVGAGI (reference sequence). Here the CDR3 reads CASSYSAGSYEQYF. For the CDR3, the DNA is TGTGCCAGCAGTTACTCGGCGGGATCCTACGAGCAGTACTTC.

The sample holds one count of this clone. The V call is TRBV7-2, the J call TRBJ1-3, with a weak D call TRBD1 (5 bases). V was shortened by 2 bases and J by 3 bases, with 8 bases between the two germline ends. Germline assignment: CDR1 SGHTA and CDR2 FQGNSA. The CDR3 consists of 14 residues. CDR3 nucleotide sequence: TGTGCCAGCAGCTTACCAGGGCTTGGAAACACCATATATTTT. Its protein is CASSLPGLGNTIYF. Full variable domain (missing parts from reference TRBV7-2 and TRBJ1-3): GAGVSQSPSNKVTEKGKDVELRCDPISGHTALYWYRQSLGQGLEFLIYFQGNSAPDKSGLPSDRFSAERTGGSVSTLTIQRTQQEDSAVYLCASSLPGLGNTIYFGEGSWLTVV.

The V call is TRBV4-3, the J call TRBJ1-1; D gene ambiguous. Trimming took 0 bases from V and 4 from J, leaving 15 bases between them. The CDR3 consists of 16 residues. Germline V lookup: CDR1 LGHNA, CDR2 YSLEER. This chain's CDR3 is CASSQDAHRVGTEAFF. As DNA, the CDR3 is TGCGCCAGCAGCCAAGATGCGCATCGGGTGGGCACTGAAGCTTTCTTT.

V is TRBV27 and J is TRBJ1-1; no reliable D call. The CDR3 extends over 15 amino acids. The germline V gene has CDR1 MNHEY and CDR2 SMNVEV (reference sequence). The V and J ends lost 2 bases and 1 base respectively, with 11 bases between them. For the CDR3, the DNA is TGTGCCAGCAGTTTAGGCGGTAAGGCGAACACTGAAGCTTTCTTT. Its translation: CASSLGGKANTEAFF.

This chain joins TRBV2 and TRBJ1-2, with 7 bases fitting TRBD1. The CDR3 runs 14 residues. With 4 bases clipped from V and 7 bases from J, the junction kept 9 bases outside the gene matches. Germline V gene lookup returns CDR1 SNHLY and CDR2 FYNNEI. The CDR3 region is CASSAYPTGTGYTF. The CDR3 DNA reads as TGTGCCAGCAGTGCCTACCCGACAGGGACTGGCTACACCTTC.